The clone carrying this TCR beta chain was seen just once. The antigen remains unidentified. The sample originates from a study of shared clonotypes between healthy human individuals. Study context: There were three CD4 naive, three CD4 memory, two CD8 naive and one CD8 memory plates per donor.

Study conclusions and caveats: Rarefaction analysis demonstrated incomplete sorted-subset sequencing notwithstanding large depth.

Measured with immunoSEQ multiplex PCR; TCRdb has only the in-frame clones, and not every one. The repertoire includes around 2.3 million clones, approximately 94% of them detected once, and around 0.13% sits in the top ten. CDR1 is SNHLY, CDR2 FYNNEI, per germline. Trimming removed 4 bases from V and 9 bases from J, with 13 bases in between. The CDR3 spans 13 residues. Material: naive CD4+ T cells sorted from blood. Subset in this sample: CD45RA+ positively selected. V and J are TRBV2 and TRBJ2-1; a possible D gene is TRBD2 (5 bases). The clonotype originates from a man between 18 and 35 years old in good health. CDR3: CASSGSGLAEQFF. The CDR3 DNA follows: TGTGCCAGCAGTGGGTCGGGGTTGGCTGAGCAGTTCTTC.